Listed here are 19 T cell receptor beta chains from one sample, sequenced in a study of T cell changes during pregnancy in multiple sclerosis. The table came from immunoSEQ multiplex PCR; TCRdb's copy has only in-frame clones and leaves some out. The sample lists 60,000 to 65,000 clones, roughly 92% occurring once. The sequences come from peripheral blood, collected in the second trimester of pregnancy. The receptors derive from a female donor with multiple sclerosis, enrolled in a pregnancy study.

The genes are TRBV19 and TRBJ2-1; 13 positions agree with TRBD2. J gave up 10 bases and V 5 bases, and 8 bases lay outside the gene matches. This CDR3 is 15 amino acids long. Per the germline V gene, CDR1 is LNHDA and CDR2 is SQIVND (reference sequence). CDR3 nucleotides: TGTGCCAGTAGTCCAGGACTAGCGGGAGAGTTAGAGCAGTTCTTC. This gives the protein CASSPGLAGELEQFF.

V and J are TRBV23-1 and TRBJ1-1, with 7 positions matching TRBD1. TRBV23-1 is treated as an ORF (open reading frame) with a function not yet certain. V shed 10 bases, J shed 4 bases, and the junction held 9 bases outside the gene matches. This CDR3 is 13 amino acids long. DNA of the CDR3: TGCGCCACTACGACAGGGCCCGTCACTGAAGCTTTCTTT. It specifies CATTTGPVTEAFF.

V and J are TRBV11-2 and TRBJ1-5; no firm D call. V was pared by 1 base and J by 1 base, with 8 bases between. This CDR3 comprises 15 residues. Per germline, CDR1 SGHAT and CDR2 FQNNGV. The CDR3 sequence is CASSLGLRSNQPQHF. DNA for the CDR3: TGTGCCAGCAGCTTAGGGCTGCGGAGCAATCAGCCCCAGCATTTT.

The chain uses TRBV25-1 and TRBJ2-3; D unresolved. Germline CDR1 MGHDK, CDR2 SYGVNS. V shed 1 base and J shed 6 bases, with 11 bases lying between them. There are 14 residues in the CDR3. The CDR3 region has the DNA TGTGCCAGCAGTGAATCCCCTAGTAGCGATACGCAGTATTTT. The encoded protein is CASSESPSSDTQYF.

V and J are TRBV18 and TRBJ2-7; weak D call: TRBD2 (6 bases). Deletions cut 4 bases from V and 0 bases from J, with 16 bases between. The CDR3 loop spans 16 amino acids. Germline CDR1 is KGHSH and CDR2 is LQKENI. The CDR3 sequence is CASSHPPRDSSYEQYF. Written as DNA, the CDR3 is TGTGCCAGCTCACACCCTCCGCGGGATAGCTCCTACGAGCAGTACTTC.

The count of this clone is one. The V gene is TRBV5-1, the J gene TRBJ2-5; 9 bases match TRBD2. Germline trimming cut 8 bases from V and 2 bases from J; bases unmatched to any gene: 10. Germline CDR1 is SGHRS and CDR2 is YFSETQ. CDR3 length: 15 amino acids. DNA of the CDR3: TGCGCCAGTAAAAGACTAGCGGATATGCAAGAGACCCAGTACTTC. The encoded protein is CASKRLADMQETQYF.

The V and J genes are TRBV25-1 and TRBJ1-2; 8 positions agree with TRBD1. The germline V gene encodes CDR1 MGHDK and CDR2 SYGVNS. The CDR3 is 15 amino acids. The J segment lost 8 bases and the V segment lost 1 base, leaving 9 bases of the junction unmatched. DNA of the CDR3: TGTGCCAGCAGTGAATTGAACAGGGGGAGAGAGGGCTACACCTTC. This translates into CASSELNRGREGYTF.

The genes are TRBV7-2 and TRBJ2-1; D remains unclear. Germline V gene data show CDR1 as SGHTA and CDR2 as FQGNSA. This CDR3 contains 14 residues. Trimming took off 10 bases at V and 0 bases at J, with 13 bases between the two ends. CDR3 coding DNA: TGTGCCATCGCCCCCCGAGCCTCCTACAATGAGCAGTTCTTC. Translating gives CAIAPRASYNEQFF. The full variable domain, completed using reference TRBV7-2 and TRBJ2-1, is GAGVSQSPSNKVTEKGKDVELRCDPISGHTALYWYRQSLGQGLEFLIYFQGNSAPDKSGLPSDRFSAERTGGSVSTLTIQRTQQEDSAVYLCAIAPRASYNEQFFGPGTRLTVL.

V and J are TRBV30 and TRBJ1-1; 9 nucleotides match TRBD1. CDR3 size: 13 residues. With V trimmed by 1 base and J by 7 bases, 4 bases remained unmatched. CDR1 GTSNPN and CDR2 SVGIG come from the germline V gene (reference sequence). CDR3 amino acids: CAWSEQGAVEAFF. The CDR3 bases are TGTGCCTGGAGTGAACAGGGGGCCGTTGAAGCTTTCTTT. Together with reference TRBV30 and TRBJ1-1, the CDR3 gives the full variable domain: SQTIHQWPATLVQPVGSPLSLECTVEGTSNPNLYWYRQAAGRGLQLLFYSVGIGQISSEVPQNLSASRPQDRQFILSSKKLLLSDSGFYLCAWSEQGAVEAFFGQGTRLTVV.

The chain recombines TRBV27 with TRBJ2-7; 7 bases align to TRBD2. CDR3 length: 15 residues. V was pared by 5 bases and J by 3 bases, with 10 bases of the junction left unmatched. Germline assignment: CDR1 MNHEY and CDR2 SMNVEV (reference sequence). The CDR3: CASSPSGRSYYEQYF. The CDR3 DNA follows: TGTGCCAGCAGTCCCTCCGGGAGGTCTTACTACGAGCAGTACTTC.

The chain links TRBV5-1 to TRBJ2-5, with 14 bases aligning to TRBD2. This CDR3 region has 17 residues. Germline lookup yields CDR1 SGHRS and CDR2 YFSETQ. Germline trimming cut 2 bases from V and 5 bases from J; bases unmatched to any gene: 8. Here the CDR3 reads CASSFSGLAGGGETQYF. The CDR3 nucleotides are TGCGCCAGCAGCTTCAGTGGACTAGCGGGAGGCGGCGAGACCCAGTACTTC.

This sequence joins TRBV23-1 and TRBJ2-7; D gene ambiguous. TRBV23-1 has ORF status, its function being uncertain. Trimming shortened V by 3 bases and J by 4 bases, and 25 bases separated the two germline ends. The CDR3 spans 18 residues. The CDR3 coding sequence is TGCGCCAGCAGTCATCCTTACTCCCCGGGTCCTCGGATATACGAGCAGTACTTC. The encoded protein is CASSHPYSPGPRIYEQYF.

This chain uses TRBV11-2 with TRBJ2-7, with a possible D match to TRBD1 (6 bases). The V and J ends lost 5 bases and 7 bases respectively, with 27 bases between them. CDR3 length equals 17 residues. Germline assignment: CDR1 SGHAT and CDR2 FQNNGV. CDR3 sequence reads: CASSLDTDRLLIKEQYF. CDR3 nucleotides: TGTGCCAGCAGCCTTGACACCGACAGGCTTCTAATTAAAGAGCAGTACTTC. The entire variable domain, with the rest obtained from reference TRBV11-2 and TRBJ2-7, is as follows: EAGVAQSPRYKIIEKRQSVAFWCNPISGHATLYWYQQILGQGPKLLIQFQNNGVVDDSQLPKDRFSAERLKGVDSTLKIQPAKLEDSAVYLCASSLDTDRLLIKEQYFGPGTRLTVT.

The chain combines TRBV19 with TRBJ1-5; TRBD1 is a possible D gene (6 bases). V lost 8 bases and J 1 base, leaving 12 bases between the germline ends. CDR3 length equals 14 residues. The V gene's germline CDR1 is LNHDA and CDR2 SQIVND (reference sequence). CDR3 sequence reads: CASSGGLSNQPQHF. In nucleotides, the CDR3 is TGTGCCAGTTCTGGGGGCCTCAGCAATCAGCCCCAGCATTTT.

The V call is TRBV11-2, the J call TRBJ2-2; D is uncertain. Per germline, CDR1 SGHAT and CDR2 FQNNGV. V was pared by 2 bases and J by 0 bases, with 7 bases between. The CDR3 consists of 15 residues. The CDR3 here is CASSLWSTNTGELFF. CDR3 in DNA: TGTGCCAGCAGCTTATGGTCTACGAACACCGGGGAGCTGTTTTTT.

The chain combines TRBV11-3 with TRBJ2-7; TRBD1 is a possible D gene (6 bases). Looked up from germline, CDR1 is SGHNT and CDR2 is YENEEA. The CDR3 loop spans 12 amino acids. Trimming pared 11 bases from V and 6 bases from J, leaving 17 bases between. The CDR3: CAVVRGEGEQYF. The CDR3 DNA reads TGTGCCGTCGTCAGGGGAGAGGGCGAGCAGTACTTC.

Only one count was recorded for this clone. V and J are TRBV4-2 and TRBJ2-5; 10 bases line up with TRBD2. Germline CDR1 reads LGHNA; CDR2 reads YNFKEQ. This CDR3 has 15 amino acids. V lost 3 bases and J lost 1; bases outside the gene matches: 2. In nucleotides, the CDR3 is TGTGCCAGCAGCCATGGGACTAGCGCCCAAGAGACCCAGTACTTC. It translates to CASSHGTSAQETQYF.

This clone was counted once. The rearrangement uses TRBV7-2 and TRBJ2-5, with 9 bases aligning to TRBD2. This CDR3 comprises 17 residues. After removal of 1 base from V and 9 bases from J, the junction contained 15 bases not matched to a gene. Per germline, CDR1 SGHTA and CDR2 FQGNSA. CDR3: CASSLEAGSASGMAQYF. The CDR3, as DNA: TGTGCCAGCAGCTTAGAAGCGGGGTCGGCTAGCGGGATGGCCCAGTACTTC.

This chain joins TRBV19 and TRBJ1-5, with a tentative D call TRBD1 (5 bases). The germline V gene encodes CDR1 LNHDA and CDR2 SQIVND (reference sequence). Trimming removed 2 bases at V and 2 bases at J, with 13 bases between. The CDR3 sequence is 16 residues long. Here the CDR3 reads CASSISGAGGNQPQHF. CDR3 bases: TGTGCCAGTAGTATAAGCGGGGCCGGGGGCAATCAGCCCCAGCATTTT.